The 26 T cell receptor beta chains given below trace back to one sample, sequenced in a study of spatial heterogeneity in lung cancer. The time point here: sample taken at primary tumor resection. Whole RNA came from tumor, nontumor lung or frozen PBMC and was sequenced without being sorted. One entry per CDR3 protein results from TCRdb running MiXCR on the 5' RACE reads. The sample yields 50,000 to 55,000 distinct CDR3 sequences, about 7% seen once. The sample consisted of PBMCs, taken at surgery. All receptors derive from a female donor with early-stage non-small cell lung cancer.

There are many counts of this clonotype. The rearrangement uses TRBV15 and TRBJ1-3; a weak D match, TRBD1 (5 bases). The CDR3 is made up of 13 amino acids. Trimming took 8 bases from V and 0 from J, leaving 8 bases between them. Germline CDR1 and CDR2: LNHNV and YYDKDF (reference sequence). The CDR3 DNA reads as TGTGCCACCGCAGGGTTCTCTGGAAACACCATATATTTT. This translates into CATAGFSGNTIYF.

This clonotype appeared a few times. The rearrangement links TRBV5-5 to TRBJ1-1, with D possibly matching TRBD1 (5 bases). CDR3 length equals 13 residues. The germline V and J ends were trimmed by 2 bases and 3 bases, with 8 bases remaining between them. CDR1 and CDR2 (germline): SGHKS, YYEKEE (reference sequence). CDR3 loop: CASSFLGDTEAFF. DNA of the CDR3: TGTGCCAGCAGCTTCCTAGGGGACACTGAAGCTTTCTTT.

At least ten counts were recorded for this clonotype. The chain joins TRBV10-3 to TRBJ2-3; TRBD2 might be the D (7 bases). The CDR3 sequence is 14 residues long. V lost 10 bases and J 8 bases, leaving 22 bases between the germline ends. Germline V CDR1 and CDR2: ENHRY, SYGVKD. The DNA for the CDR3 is TGTGCCACCGGGGGGCCCCAAGGATTAAGTACGCAGTATTTT. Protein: CATGGPQGLSTQYF.

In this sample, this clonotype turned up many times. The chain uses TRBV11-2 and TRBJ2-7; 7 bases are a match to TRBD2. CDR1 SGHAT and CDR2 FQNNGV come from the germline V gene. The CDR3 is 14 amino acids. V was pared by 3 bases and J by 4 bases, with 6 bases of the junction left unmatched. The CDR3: CASSFGAGPYEQYF. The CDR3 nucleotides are TGTGCCAGCAGCTTCGGAGCGGGACCATACGAGCAGTACTTC.

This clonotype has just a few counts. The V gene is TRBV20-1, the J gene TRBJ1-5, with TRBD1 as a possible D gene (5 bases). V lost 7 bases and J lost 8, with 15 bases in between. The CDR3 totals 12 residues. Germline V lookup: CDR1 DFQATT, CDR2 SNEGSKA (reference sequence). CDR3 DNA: TGCAGTGTAAGAGTCCAGGGAGAGCCCCAGCATTTT. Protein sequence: CSVRVQGEPQHF.

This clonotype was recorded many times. In DNA, the CDR3 is TGCAGCGTTGGGCAGGGGGATTATGGCTACACCTTC. It encodes CSVGQGDYGYTF. The J gene is TRBJ1-2, the V gene TRBV29-1; 7 nucleotides match TRBD1. Trimming took 4 bases from V and 5 from J; bases not matched to a gene: 4. The germline gives CDR1 SQVTM, CDR2 ANQGSEA. The CDR3 runs to 12 residues.

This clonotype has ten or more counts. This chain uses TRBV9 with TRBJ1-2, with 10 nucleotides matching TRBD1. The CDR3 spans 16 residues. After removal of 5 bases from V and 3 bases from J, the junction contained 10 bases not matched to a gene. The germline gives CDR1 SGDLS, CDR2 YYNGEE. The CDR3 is CASRGTGAGVHYGYTF. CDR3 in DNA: TGTGCCAGCAGGGGGACAGGGGCAGGAGTACACTATGGCTACACCTTC.

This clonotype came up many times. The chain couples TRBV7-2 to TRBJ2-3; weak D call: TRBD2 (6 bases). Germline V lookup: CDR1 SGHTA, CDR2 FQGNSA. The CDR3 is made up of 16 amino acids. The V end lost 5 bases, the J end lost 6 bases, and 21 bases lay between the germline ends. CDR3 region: CASSPRVAGWGDTQYF. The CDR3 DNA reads TGTGCCAGCAGCCCCCGGGTTGCGGGGTGGGGCGATACGCAGTATTTT. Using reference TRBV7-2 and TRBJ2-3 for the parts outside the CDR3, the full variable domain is GAGVSQSPSNKVTEKGKDVELRCDPISGHTALYWYRQSLGQGLEFLIYFQGNSAPDKSGLPSDRFSAERTGGSVSTLTIQRTQQEDSAVYLCASSPRVAGWGDTQYFGPGTRLTVL.

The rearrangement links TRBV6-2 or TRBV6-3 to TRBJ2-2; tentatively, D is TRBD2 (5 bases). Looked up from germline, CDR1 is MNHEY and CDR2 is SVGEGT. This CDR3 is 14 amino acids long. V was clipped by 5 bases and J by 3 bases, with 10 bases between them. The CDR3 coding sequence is TGTGCCAGCAGTGACTATCCCGACACCGGGGAGCTGTTTTTT. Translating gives CASSDYPDTGELFF.

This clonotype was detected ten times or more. Here the CDR3 DNA reads TGTGCCATCAGTGCAGAAGAGACCCAGTACTTC. It translates to CAISAEETQYF. The J gene is TRBJ2-5, the V gene TRBV10-3, with D uncertain. Trimming shortened V by 4 bases and J by 3 bases, and 3 bases separated the two germline ends. Germline CDR1 is ENHRY and CDR2 is SYGVKD. This CDR3 is 11 amino acids long.

The CDR3, as DNA: TGTGCCAGCAGCCAGGGGCCTGTGGAGCAGTACTTC. This gives the protein CASSQGPVEQYF. The V call is TRBV3-1, the J call TRBJ2-7, with D possibly TRBD1 on 5 matching bases. Germline assignment: CDR1 LGHDT and CDR2 YNNKEL (reference sequence). Trimming cost V 3 bases and J 7 bases, with 10 bases left between them. CDR3 size: 12 residues.

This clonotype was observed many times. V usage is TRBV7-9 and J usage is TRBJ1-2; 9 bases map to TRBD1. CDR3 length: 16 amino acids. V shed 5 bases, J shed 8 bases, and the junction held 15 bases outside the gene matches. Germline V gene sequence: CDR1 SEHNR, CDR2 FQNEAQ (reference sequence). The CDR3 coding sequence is TGTGCCAGCAGCGCGGACAGGGGCCGGCGGGGTTTCGGCTACACCTTC. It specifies CASSADRGRRGFGYTF.

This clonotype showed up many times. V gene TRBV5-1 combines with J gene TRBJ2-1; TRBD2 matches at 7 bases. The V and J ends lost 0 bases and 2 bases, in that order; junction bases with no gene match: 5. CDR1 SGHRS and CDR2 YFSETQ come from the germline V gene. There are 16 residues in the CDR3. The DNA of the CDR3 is TGCGCCAGCAGCTTGGGGCGGGGGAATGCCTACAATGAGCAGTTCTTC. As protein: CASSLGRGNAYNEQFF.

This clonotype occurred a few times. CDR3 in DNA: TGTGCCAGCAGCTATGGAGAAGATGGCTACACCTTC. Protein: CASSYGEDGYTF. V gene TRBV7-9 combines with J gene TRBJ1-2; the D is unclear. Trimming shortened V by 4 bases and J by 6 bases, and 9 bases separated the two germline ends. The germline V gene encodes CDR1 SEHNR and CDR2 FQNEAQ (reference sequence). The length of the CDR3 is 12 residues.

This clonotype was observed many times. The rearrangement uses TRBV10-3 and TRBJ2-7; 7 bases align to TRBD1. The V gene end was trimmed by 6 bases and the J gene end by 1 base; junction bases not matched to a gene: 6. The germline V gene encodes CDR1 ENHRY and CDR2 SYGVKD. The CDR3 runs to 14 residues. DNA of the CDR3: TGTGCCATCAGCCCGGGACAGCAGTCCTACGAGCAGTACTTC. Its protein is CAISPGQQSYEQYF.

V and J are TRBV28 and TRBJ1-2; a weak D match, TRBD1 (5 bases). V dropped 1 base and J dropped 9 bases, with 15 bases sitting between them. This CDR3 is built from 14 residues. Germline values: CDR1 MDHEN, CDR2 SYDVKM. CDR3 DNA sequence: TGTGCCAGCAGTTTATTGGCGGGGGTTTGGAGCTACACCTTC. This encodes CASSLLAGVWSYTF.

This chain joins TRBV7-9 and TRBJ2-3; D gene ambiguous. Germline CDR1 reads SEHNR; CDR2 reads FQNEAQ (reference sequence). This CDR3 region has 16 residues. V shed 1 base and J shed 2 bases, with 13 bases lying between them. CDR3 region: CASSLGGRIVTDTQYF. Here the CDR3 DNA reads TGTGCCAGCAGCTTAGGGGGAAGGATAGTCACAGATACGCAGTATTTT.

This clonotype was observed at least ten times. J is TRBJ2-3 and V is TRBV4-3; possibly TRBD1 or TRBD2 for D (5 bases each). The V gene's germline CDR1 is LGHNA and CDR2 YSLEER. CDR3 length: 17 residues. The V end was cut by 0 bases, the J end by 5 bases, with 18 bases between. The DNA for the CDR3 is TGCGCCAGCAGCCAAGATGGGGGACCCCTTTGGAAAGATACGCAGTATTTT. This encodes CASSQDGGPLWKDTQYF.

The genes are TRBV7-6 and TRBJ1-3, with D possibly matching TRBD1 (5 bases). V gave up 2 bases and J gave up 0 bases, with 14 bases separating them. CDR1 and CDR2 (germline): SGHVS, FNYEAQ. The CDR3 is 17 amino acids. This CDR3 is CASSLYGGTSSGNTIYF. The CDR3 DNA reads TGTGCCAGCAGCTTATACGGGGGGACCAGCTCTGGAAACACCATATATTTT.

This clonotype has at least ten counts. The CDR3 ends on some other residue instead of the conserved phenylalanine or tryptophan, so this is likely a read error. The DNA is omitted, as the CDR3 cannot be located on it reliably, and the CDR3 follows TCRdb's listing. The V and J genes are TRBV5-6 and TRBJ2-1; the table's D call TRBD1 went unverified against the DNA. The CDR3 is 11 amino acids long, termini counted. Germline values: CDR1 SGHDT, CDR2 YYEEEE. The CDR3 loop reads CASSARGAGDV.

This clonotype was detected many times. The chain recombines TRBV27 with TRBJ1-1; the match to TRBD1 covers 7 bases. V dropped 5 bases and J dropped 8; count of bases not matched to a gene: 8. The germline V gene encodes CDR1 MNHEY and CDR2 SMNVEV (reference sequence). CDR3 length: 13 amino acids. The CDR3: CASSMVRGREAFF. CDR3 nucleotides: TGTGCCAGCAGTATGGTCAGGGGGAGAGAAGCTTTCTTT.

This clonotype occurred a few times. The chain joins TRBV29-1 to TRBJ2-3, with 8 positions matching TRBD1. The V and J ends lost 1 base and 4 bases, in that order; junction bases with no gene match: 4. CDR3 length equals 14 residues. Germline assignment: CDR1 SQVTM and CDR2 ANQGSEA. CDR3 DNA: TGCAGCGTTGAAGGAGGACAGGGAGCAGATACGCAGTATTTT. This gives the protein CSVEGGQGADTQYF.

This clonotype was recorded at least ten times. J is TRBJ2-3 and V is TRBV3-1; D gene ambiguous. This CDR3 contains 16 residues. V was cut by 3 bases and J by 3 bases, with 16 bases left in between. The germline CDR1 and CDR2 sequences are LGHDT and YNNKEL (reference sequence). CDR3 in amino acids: CASSHVSPSGTDTQYF. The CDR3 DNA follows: TGTGCCAGCAGCCATGTCTCGCCTAGTGGGACAGATACGCAGTATTTT.

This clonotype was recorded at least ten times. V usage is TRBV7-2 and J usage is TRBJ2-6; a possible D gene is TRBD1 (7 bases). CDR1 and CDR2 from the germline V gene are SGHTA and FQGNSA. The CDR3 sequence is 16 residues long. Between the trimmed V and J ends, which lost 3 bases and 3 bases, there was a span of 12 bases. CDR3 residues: CASSFYRGGGANVLTF. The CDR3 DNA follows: TGTGCCAGCAGCTTCTACAGGGGAGGTGGGGCCAACGTCCTGACTTTC.

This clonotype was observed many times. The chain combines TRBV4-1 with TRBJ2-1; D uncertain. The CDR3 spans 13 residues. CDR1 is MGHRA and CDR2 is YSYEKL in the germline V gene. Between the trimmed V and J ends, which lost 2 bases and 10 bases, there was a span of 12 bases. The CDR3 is CASSQTTHTEQFF. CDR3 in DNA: TGCGCCAGCAGCCAAACCACTCATACAGAGCAGTTCTTC.

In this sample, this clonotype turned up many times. The CDR3 region is CASSRFFSSTDTQYF. Here the CDR3 DNA reads TGTGCCAGCAGCCGATTTTTCTCTAGCACAGATACGCAGTATTTT. This chain links TRBV7-2 with TRBJ2-3; no clear D. The CDR3 length is 15 residues. CDR1 is SGHTA and CDR2 is FQGNSA in the germline V gene. Deletions cut 5 bases from V and 0 bases from J, with 12 bases between.